The source of this T cell receptor beta chain is a study of T cell clonality in common variable immunodeficiency (dated by TCRdb to between 2015 and 2016). Overall results and qualifications from the work: Fewer deletions and N-nucleotide insertions were reportedly observed in CVID TCRbeta sequences, and highly modified clones with 13 or more V deletions were reportedly absent from CVID TCRbeta sequences. TCRbeta clonality was higher in CVID subjects than in healthy controls (t-test p = 0.018), and the increase was most characteristic of about a third of subjects. Healthy controls shared more TCRbeta clones with each other than CVID subjects shared among themselves (p < 0.0001). Although equal DNA input was used, an average of approximately 82,000 unique sequences per sample was obtained for controls, compared with approximately 30,000 for CVID samples. Differences among patients in the CVID cohort limited the correlations between repertoire features and clinical complications. According to the authors, figuring out what caused the increased clonality in CVID would require sequencing the repertoires of T cell subpopulations.

Equivalent amounts of genomic DNA from CVID and control samples were used as sequencing input. For every sample, a 60 bp segment covering the rearranged TCRbeta CDR3 region was amplified and then sequenced. The immunoSEQ assay, a bias-corrected multiplex PCR combined with high-throughput sequencing, was used for TCRbeta amplification. Per the authors' processing: Every unique nucleotide sequence counted as a clone and was annotated with V, D and J genes, copy number and frequency. Sequences were labeled productive if in frame, and non-productive if out of frame or containing stop codons. As previously described, clonality was computed from Shannon's entropy. The predicted amino acid sequences of productive clones were used to derive mean CDR3 Kyte-Doolittle hydropathy. Scaled V gene usage was hierarchically clustered using Manhattan distance and complete linkage with the R hclust function. To assess clone sharing by CDR3 amino acid sequence, 12 repertoires per group were resampled over 100 rounds. The repertoires were searched for 70 published EBV-specific TCRbeta sequences and 200 to 300 published CMV-specific TCRbeta sequences. Analysis left out two CVID samples that produced under 10,000 sequences, so around 40 CVID repertoires remained. Entries here come from immuneACCESS through TCRdb and include only in-frame sequences with V and J called. Some clones fail to appear in such tables; in the studies checked, an unresolved V gene covers under half of the shortfall, and the cause of the remainder is unknown. Clone size and V and J calls were adopted from that table, with D and trimming inferred from the DNA. This sample was tabulated with tens of thousands of clones, among which there are no singletons. Roughly 1.5% of the sample comes from the top ten.

This clone was recorded at least ten times. The target of this receptor is not known. Most CVID patients and most healthy controls were of Caucasian heritage. From each donor, roughly 5 to 9 ml of heparinized peripheral whole blood was collected. Genomic DNA from adults with common variable immune deficiency (CVID) and from healthy adult controls was used to sequence TCRbeta CDR3 repertoires. There were around 22 healthy adult volunteers in the control group (roughly 12 female and 10 or so male), ranging in age from 23 to 66 years, with a mean age of around 34. Diluted blood was density-centrifuged over Hypaque 1077 or Ficoll-Paque to isolate peripheral blood mononuclear cells. Genomic DNA was obtained from unsorted mononuclear cells using either Qiagen column purification or a centrifugation-based method. The receptor comes from a person aged 18 to 75 in good health. Sequenced sample: peripheral blood mononuclear cells.

The CDR3 protein sequence reads: CASRAGQGFVGYTF. Partial CDR3 DNA: TGTGCCAGCAGGGCGGGACAGGGGTTTGTTGGC. In this chain, TRBV12-3 or TRBV12-4 is recombined with TRBJ1-2; 10 central nucleotides agree with TRBD1. Read sequence stops 3 residues before the CDR3 end, and the germline J gene provides the missing end. The CDR3 has 14 amino acids, counting the end cysteine and phenylalanine. Shown are 33 bases from within the CDR3, in frame from base 1. Trimming accounts for 6 bases at V and 7 bases at J, while the number of junction bases matched to no gene is 8.